The 22 T cell receptor beta chains reported below all come from one sample, sequenced in a study of human T cells and chemical hapten exposure. Time point: patch test 3, about 24 weeks after DPC sensitization. Treatment reported: therapeutic diphenylcyclopropenone sensitization with weekly scalp DPC. TCRdb processed the RACE reads anew with MiXCR; each CDR3 protein has one entry. The sample lists approximately 86,000 distinct CDR3 sequences; about a tenth were seen once. The sequencing here drew on whole blood, taken in connection with sensitization to the hapten diphenylcyclopropenone (DPC). The receptor source for this set is a woman aged 30 to 39 with alopecia areata. Some clones in this sample may be carry-over from other donors' samples.

This clonotype has a count of ten or more. The gene calls are TRBV5-8 and TRBJ2-2; no definite D call. This CDR3 has 13 residues. In germline, CDR1 is SGHTS, CDR2 YDEGEE. Trimming left V 3 bases short and J 5 bases short, with 8 bases between. CDR3 sequence reads: CASSSVKTGELFF. In nucleotides, the CDR3 is TGTGCCAGCAGCTCGGTAAAGACCGGGGAGCTGTTTTTT.

This clonotype appeared many times. The gene calls are TRBV10-2 and TRBJ2-5; D tentatively reads TRBD1 or TRBD2 (6 bases each). Germline V gives CDR1 WSHSY, CDR2 SAAADI. CDR3 length equals 16 residues. V was pared by 5 bases and J by 2 bases, with 18 bases between. Here the CDR3 DNA reads TGCGCCAGCAGTACACAAGGGGGGAGGCTTCAAGAGACCCAGTACTTC. This translates into CASSTQGGRLQETQYF.

This clonotype occurred many times. This chain links TRBV24-1 with TRBJ2-1; 7 bases match TRBD2. The CDR3 has 17 residues. The V gene end was trimmed by 3 bases and the J gene end by 7 bases; junction bases not matched to a gene: 14. Germline V gene data show CDR1 as KGHDR and CDR2 as SFDVKD. The DNA for the CDR3 is TGTGCCACCAGTGATACCACGGTCAGCGGGATTAGGAATGAGCAGTTCTTC. Its protein is CATSDTTVSGIRNEQFF.

This clonotype was seen many times. The chain carries TRBV6-2 or TRBV6-3 and TRBJ2-7; 8 bases agree with TRBD1. J lost 2 bases, V lost 6 bases, and 9 bases had no gene match. The CDR3 has 15 residues. The germline V gene has CDR1 MNHEY and CDR2 SVGEGT. DNA of the CDR3: TGTGCCAGCAGCCGATCCCGGACAGGGACCTACGAGCAGTACTTC. Its translation is CASSRSRTGTYEQYF.

The V call is TRBV5-1, the J call TRBJ2-3, with unresolved D. Trimming left V 7 bases short and J 4 bases short, with 13 bases between. The CDR3 is made up of 13 amino acids. Germline V gene lookup returns CDR1 SGHRS and CDR2 YFSETQ. The CDR3 sequence: CASLQAGSDTQYF. CDR3 bases: TGCGCCAGCCTTCAAGCCGGCTCAGATACGCAGTATTTT.

This clonotype has a count of ten or more. The chain links TRBV20-1 to TRBJ2-1, with D possibly being TRBD2 (5 bases). Germline CDR1 reads DFQATT; CDR2 reads SNEGSKA (reference sequence). V was trimmed by 6 bases and J by 12 bases, leaving 24 bases between them. The CDR3 loop spans 14 amino acids. The CDR3 sequence: CSAISPLPTSGQFF. The DNA of the CDR3 is TGCAGTGCAATTTCGCCCCTTCCCACAAGCGGGCAGTTCTTC.

This clonotype appeared many times. The V and J genes are TRBV20-1 and TRBJ2-1, with 11 bases that match TRBD2. Germline CDR1 is DFQATT and CDR2 is SNEGSKA (reference sequence). The length of the CDR3 is 13 residues. The V gene end was trimmed by 3 bases and the J gene end by 15 bases; junction bases not matched to a gene: 10. DNA of the CDR3: TGCAGTGCTAGGACTAGCGGGAAGGCTGTCGCGTTCTTC. It is translated as CSARTSGKAVAFF.

This clonotype was detected many times. The V and J genes are TRBV9 and TRBJ1-6; D might be TRBD1 (5 bases). Per the germline V gene, CDR1 is SGDLS and CDR2 is YYNGEE. With 4 bases removed from V and 5 bases from J, the gap between germline ends came to 16 bases. The CDR3 covers 16 residues. CDR3 loop: CASSQVGPENNSPLHF. In nucleotides, the CDR3 is TGTGCCAGCAGCCAGGTGGGGCCAGAGAATAATTCACCCCTCCACTTT. The whole variable domain, remainder taken from reference TRBV9 and TRBJ1-6, is DSGVTQTPKHLITATGQRVTLRCSPRSGDLSVYWYQQSLDQGLQFLIQYYNGEERAKGNILERFSAQQFPDLHSELNLSSLELGDSALYFCASSQVGPENNSPLHFGNGTRLTVT.

The chain combines TRBV6-5 with TRBJ2-7; D may correspond to TRBD1 or TRBD2 (5 bases each). Germline V gene lookup returns CDR1 MNHEY and CDR2 SVGAGI. This CDR3 is built from 15 residues. Trimming took off 6 bases at V and 0 bases at J, with 15 bases between the two ends. The CDR3 bases are TGTGCCAGCAGCCGTGAGGGGATTAGCTCCTACGAGCAGTACTTC. This sequence encodes CASSREGISSYEQYF.

This clonotype was recorded many times. The V and J genes are TRBV25-1 and TRBJ1-6, with D possibly TRBD1 on 5 matching bases. CDR1 MGHDK and CDR2 SYGVNS come from the germline V gene. The length of the CDR3 is 15 residues. V was pared by 10 bases and J by 8 bases, with 21 bases between. DNA of the CDR3: TGTGCCACCTCCCCGGGACCTGGCGCCGATTCACCCCTCCACTTT. This codes for CATSPGPGADSPLHF.

This clonotype occurred many times. The chain carries TRBV13 and TRBJ2-3; 9 nucleotides line up with TRBD1. This CDR3 region has 14 residues. V lost 4 bases and J lost 5; bases outside the gene matches: 4. Germline V gene lookup returns CDR1 PRHDT and CDR2 FYEKMQ (reference sequence). Here the CDR3 reads CASSSADRGDTQYF. DNA of the CDR3: TGTGCCAGCAGCTCCGCGGACAGGGGAGATACGCAGTATTTT.

The chain is built from TRBV18 and TRBJ2-7; 11 positions agree with TRBD1. V lost 6 bases and J lost 2; bases outside the gene matches: 6. Per germline, CDR1 KGHSH and CDR2 LQKENI. This CDR3 has 15 amino acids. CDR3 DNA: TGTGCCAGCTCCCCCGGACAGGGGGCCCCCTACGAGCAGTACTTC. It specifies CASSPGQGAPYEQYF.

This clonotype has a count of ten or more. This chain connects TRBV18 to TRBJ1-4; D not certain. The CDR3 is made up of 14 amino acids. The V gene's germline CDR1 is KGHSH and CDR2 LQKENI. V lost 6 bases to trimming and J lost 1 base, with 9 bases between them. DNA of the CDR3: TGTGCCAGCTCCGTGGCGGGAACTAATGAAAAACTGTTTTTT. Encoded protein: CASSVAGTNEKLFF. Full variable domain (outside the CDR3, taken from reference TRBV18 and TRBJ1-4): NAGVMQNPRHLVRRRGQEARLRCSPMKGHSHVYWYRQLPEEGLKFMVYLQKENIIDESGMPKERFSAEFPKEGPSILRIQQVVRGDSAAYFCASSVAGTNEKLFFGSGTQLSVL.

The V gene is TRBV19, the J gene TRBJ2-1; D unclear. Germline-derived CDR1 and CDR2 are LNHDA and SQIVND (reference sequence). The V end lost 5 bases, the J end lost 3 bases, and 11 bases lay between the germline ends. The CDR3 totals 14 residues. CDR3 DNA: TGTGCCAGTAGTGTAGGTAGCAGCTACAATGAGCAGTTCTTC. Translation: CASSVGSSYNEQFF.

This clonotype was observed many times. The chain carries TRBV4-2 and TRBJ1-2; the D gene is possibly TRBD1 (5 bases). V lost 3 bases and J 8 bases, leaving 10 bases between the germline ends. The CDR3 is made up of 12 amino acids. CDR1 and CDR2 from the germline V gene are LGHNA and YNFKEQ. DNA of the CDR3: TGTGCCAGCAGCCAGATAACAGGCGGCTACACCTTC. The encoded protein is CASSQITGGYTF.

The chain links TRBV25-1 to TRBJ2-3; 12 bases are a match to TRBD2. The CDR3 covers 20 residues. Germline lookup yields CDR1 MGHDK and CDR2 SYGVNS. V lost 2 bases and J lost 0; bases outside the gene matches: 12. CDR3 bases: TGTGCCAGCAGTGAAGACCCTAGACTAGCGGGAGCCAACAGCACAGATACGCAGTATTTT. Translated: CASSEDPRLAGANSTDTQYF.

This clonotype was detected only a few times. The V and J genes are TRBV4-1 and TRBJ1-1; no reliable D call. From germline, CDR1 is MGHRA and CDR2 YSYEKL. The ends were cut back, 1 base at V and 4 bases at J, with 7 bases in the middle. CDR3 length equals 13 residues. The CDR3 bases are TGCGCCAGCAGCCAAGTTGAGGGCACTGAAGCTTTCTTT. It codes for CASSQVEGTEAFF.

This clonotype was detected only a few times. V is TRBV7-2 and J is TRBJ2-7; 11 positions agree with TRBD2. Losses at the gene ends were 5 bases for V and 1 base for J; bases not matched to a gene: 4. Germline CDR1 and CDR2: SGHTA and FQGNSA. CDR3 size: 15 residues. The CDR3 region has the DNA TGTGCCAGCAGCCGGGTAGCGGGAGGGTCCTACGAGCAGTACTTC. As protein: CASSRVAGGSYEQYF.

Many counts were recorded for this clonotype. The V gene is TRBV19, the J gene TRBJ2-1, with D perhaps matching TRBD1 or TRBD2 (5 bases each). CDR3 length equals 14 residues. The V end lost 10 bases, the J end lost 4 bases, and 17 bases lay between the germline ends. Germline CDR1 and CDR2: LNHDA and SQIVND (reference sequence). The CDR3 spells CANPWDHSYNEQFF. In nucleotides, the CDR3 is TGTGCCAATCCCTGGGACCATTCATACAATGAGCAGTTCTTC.

This clonotype occurred many times. The chain joins TRBV20-1 to TRBJ1-2; 10 nucleotides agree with TRBD1. Germline V gene lookup returns CDR1 DFQATT and CDR2 SNEGSKA (reference sequence). The CDR3 runs 15 residues. The V and J ends lost 0 bases and 2 bases, in that order; junction bases with no gene match: 3. The CDR3 here is CSARDRDRGNYGYTF. The CDR3 DNA reads as TGCAGTGCTAGAGACCGGGACAGGGGCAACTATGGCTACACCTTC.

This chain connects TRBV27 to TRBJ1-5; D might be TRBD1 (5 bases). Germline CDR1 reads MNHEY; CDR2 reads SMNVEV (reference sequence). Trimming cost V 4 bases and J 4 bases, with 17 bases left between them. The CDR3 spans 16 residues. The chain's CDR3 is CASSYISVGGNQPQHF. As DNA, the CDR3 is TGTGCCAGCAGTTATATATCTGTGGGGGGAAATCAGCCCCAGCATTTT.

The chain carries TRBV28 and TRBJ2-3; D not certain. Between the trimmed V and J ends, which lost 3 bases and 4 bases, there was a span of 5 bases. The CDR3 spans 12 residues. Germline V lookup: CDR1 MDHEN, CDR2 SYDVKM. The CDR3 bases are TGTGCCAGCAGTTTCTTGGCAGATACGCAGTATTTT. Translation: CASSFLADTQYF. Supplemented by reference TRBV28 and TRBJ2-3, the full variable domain reads DVKVTQSSRYLVKRTGEKVFLECVQDMDHENMFWYRQDPGLGLRLIYFSYDVKMKEKGDIPEGYSVSREKKERFSLILESASTNQTSMYLCASSFLADTQYFGPGTRLTVL.